Listed below are T cell receptor beta chains from one sample, sequenced in a study of cytomegalovirus exposure and HLA in healthy donors. Assay: immunoSEQ multiplex PCR; the TCRdb copy retains only in-frame clones and omits some. The data hold around 100,000 clones, with approximately 72% observed a single time. The sample was PBMCs. The source is a woman aged 45 to 65 in good health and CMV-seronegative. The CDR3 runs from the conserved cysteine through the conserved F or W. The D gene is left open where the match is weak. Rows give clone size only sometimes, using once, few, many, or a class for an expanded clone.

CDR3aa: CASSQDPPGQTNNEKLFF
CDR3nt: TGCGCCAGCAGCCAAGATCCCCCGGGACAGACTAATAATGAAAAACTGTTTTTT
d_gene: TRBD1
len: 18
abundance: -
j_gene: TRBJ1-4
v_gene: TRBV4-3

CDR3aa: CASSLGRNTDTQYF
CDR3nt: TGTGCCAGCAGCTTAGGGAGAAACACAGATACGCAGTATTTT
d_gene: -
len: 14
abundance: -
j_gene: TRBJ2-3
v_gene: TRBV11-3

CDR3aa: CSAIGRDEQYF
CDR3nt: TGCAGCGCTATCGGCAGGGACGAGCAGTACTTC
d_gene: -
len: 11
abundance: -
j_gene: TRBJ2-7
v_gene: TRBV29-1

CDR3aa: CASSEVTTSYEQYF
CDR3nt: TGCGCCAGCAGTGAGGTGACTACCTCCTACGAGCAGTACTTC
d_gene: -
len: 14
abundance: -
j_gene: TRBJ2-7
v_gene: TRBV10-2

CDR3aa: CASLDRVLTGNTIYF
CDR3nt: TGTGCCAGCCTTGACAGGGTTCTTACTGGAAACACCATATATTTT
d_gene: TRBD1
len: 15
abundance: -
j_gene: TRBJ1-3
v_gene: TRBV2

CDR3aa: CASSLGDRVAGTQYF
CDR3nt: TGTGCCAGCAGCTTGGGGGACAGGGTGGCGGGGACCCAGTACTTC
d_gene: TRBD1
len: 15
abundance: -
j_gene: TRBJ2-5
v_gene: TRBV5-6

CDR3aa: CASKDQGNMNTEAFF
CDR3nt: TGTGCCAGCAAAGATCAGGGGAACATGAACACTGAAGCTTTCTTT
d_gene: -
len: 15
abundance: -
j_gene: TRBJ1-1
v_gene: TRBV6-4

CDR3aa: CASGPGTSRGDTEAFF
CDR3nt: TGTGCTAGTGGCCCCGGGACTTCGAGGGGAGACACTGAAGCTTTCTTT
d_gene: -
len: 16
abundance: -
j_gene: TRBJ1-1
v_gene: TRBV12-5

CDR3aa: CASSVEPAGEQFF
CDR3nt: TGTGCCAGCAGCGTAGAGCCCGCGGGTGAGCAGTTCTTC
d_gene: -
len: 13
abundance: -
j_gene: TRBJ2-1
v_gene: TRBV9

CDR3aa: CASSQGLDSYTGELFF
CDR3nt: TGTGCCAGCAGCCAAGGCCTTGACAGCTACACCGGGGAGCTGTTTTTT
d_gene: -
len: 16
abundance: -
j_gene: TRBJ2-2
v_gene: TRBV4-2

CDR3aa: CASSLSGSTDTQYF
CDR3nt: TGTGCCAGCAGCTTATCGGGGAGCACAGATACGCAGTATTTT
d_gene: -
len: 14
abundance: -
j_gene: TRBJ2-3
v_gene: TRBV7-9

CDR3aa: CASSQVQSYEQYF
CDR3nt: TGTGCCAGCAGCCAAGTTCAATCCTACGAGCAGTACTTC
d_gene: -
len: 13
abundance: -
j_gene: TRBJ2-7
v_gene: TRBV14

CDR3aa: CASSLEYGPYEQYF
CDR3nt: TGTGCCAGCAGCTTAGAATATGGCCCCTACGAGCAGTACTTC
d_gene: -
len: 14
abundance: -
j_gene: TRBJ2-7
v_gene: TRBV7-2

CDR3aa: CASTPRTGSTEAFF
CDR3nt: TGTGCCAGCACCCCCAGGACAGGGTCGACTGAAGCTTTCTTT
d_gene: TRBD1
len: 14
abundance: -
j_gene: TRBJ1-1
v_gene: TRBV7-9

CDR3aa: CASSQSGYYNEQFF
CDR3nt: TGTGCCAGCAGCCAATCGGGATATTACAATGAGCAGTTCTTC
d_gene: -
len: 14
abundance: -
j_gene: TRBJ2-1
v_gene: TRBV7-6

CDR3aa: CASVPRDRYDEQFF
CDR3nt: TGTGCTAGTGTTCCCCGGGACAGGTATGATGAGCAGTTCTTC
d_gene: TRBD1
len: 14
abundance: once
j_gene: TRBJ2-1
v_gene: TRBV12-5

CDR3aa: CASSLRTGGGETQYF
CDR3nt: TGCGCCAGCAGCCTAAGGACAGGGGGGGGAGAGACCCAGTACTTC
d_gene: TRBD1
len: 15
abundance: -
j_gene: TRBJ2-5
v_gene: TRBV5-1

CDR3aa: CASSPVAGVSTGELFF
CDR3nt: TGCGCCAGCAGCCCCGTAGCGGGAGTCAGCACCGGGGAGCTGTTTTTT
d_gene: TRBD2
len: 16
abundance: few
j_gene: TRBJ2-2
v_gene: TRBV5-1

CDR3aa: CASSQDPTGGLGYTF
CDR3nt: TGTGCCAGCAGCCAAGATCCGACAGGGGGCCTTGGCTACACCTTC
d_gene: TRBD1
len: 15
abundance: -
j_gene: TRBJ1-2
v_gene: TRBV14

CDR3aa: CASSEGVLAGFYEQYF
CDR3nt: TGTGCCAGCAGTGAAGGGGTTCTAGCGGGGTTCTACGAGCAGTACTTC
d_gene: TRBD2
len: 16
abundance: -
j_gene: TRBJ2-7
v_gene: TRBV6-1

CDR3aa: CASSLDADLTDTQYF
CDR3nt: TGTGCCAGCAGCTTAGATGCGGATTTGACAGATACGCAGTATTTT
d_gene: -
len: 15
abundance: -
j_gene: TRBJ2-3
v_gene: TRBV11-2

CDR3aa: CASRHTGETKNIQYF
CDR3nt: TGTGCCAGCAGGCATACGGGGGAGACCAAAAACATTCAGTACTTC
d_gene: -
len: 15
abundance: -
j_gene: TRBJ2-4
v_gene: TRBV6-5

CDR3aa: CASSLFMVPGVNQPQHF
CDR3nt: TGTGCCAGCAGTTTATTCATGGTCCCAGGGGTCAATCAGCCCCAGCATTTT
d_gene: -
len: 17
abundance: -
j_gene: TRBJ1-5
v_gene: TRBV28

CDR3aa: CASSLLGLATDTQYF
CDR3nt: TGTGCCAGTAGCTTGTTGGGACTAGCAACAGATACGCAGTATTTT
d_gene: TRBD2
len: 15
abundance: once
j_gene: TRBJ2-3
v_gene: TRBV5-6

CDR3aa: CASSSGGGSFDQPQHF
CDR3nt: TGTGCCAGCAGTTCTGGGGGGGGCAGTTTCGATCAGCCCCAGCATTTT
d_gene: -
len: 16
abundance: -
j_gene: TRBJ1-5
v_gene: TRBV28

CDR3aa: CASSVGSSGNTIYF
CDR3nt: TGTGCCAGCAGCGTCGGGAGCTCTGGAAACACCATATATTTT
d_gene: -
len: 14
abundance: -
j_gene: TRBJ1-3
v_gene: TRBV9

CDR3aa: CASSLDPTGSPLHF
CDR3nt: TGTGCCAGCAGCTTAGACCCGACAGGTTCACCCCTCCACTTT
d_gene: -
len: 14
abundance: -
j_gene: TRBJ1-6
v_gene: TRBV11-2

CDR3aa: CASSLLVGNTEAFF
CDR3nt: TGTGCCAGCAGTCTCCTCGTCGGGAACACTGAAGCTTTCTTT
d_gene: -
len: 14
abundance: -
j_gene: TRBJ1-1
v_gene: TRBV28

CDR3aa: CASSQVVGAEGTDGNTIYF
CDR3nt: TGTGCCAGCAGCCAAGTTGTCGGGGCGGAAGGGACAGACGGAAACACCATATATTTT
d_gene: TRBD1
len: 19
abundance: few
j_gene: TRBJ1-3
v_gene: TRBV4-2

CDR3aa: CASSSPQGDDGGYTF
CDR3nt: TGTGCCAGCAGTTCACCACAGGGTGACGATGGTGGCTACACCTTC
d_gene: -
len: 15
abundance: -
j_gene: TRBJ1-2
v_gene: TRBV6-5

CDR3aa: CASSREVVWETQYF
CDR3nt: TGTGCCAGCAGCCGGGAGGTAGTGTGGGAGACCCAGTACTTC
d_gene: TRBD2
len: 14
abundance: -
j_gene: TRBJ2-5
v_gene: TRBV2

CDR3aa: CASSELRRSNQPQHF
CDR3nt: TGTGCCAGCAGTGAATTACGCAGAAGCAATCAGCCCCAGCATTTT
d_gene: -
len: 15
abundance: -
j_gene: TRBJ1-5
v_gene: TRBV2

CDR3aa: CASSTLTAGNTIYF
CDR3nt: TGTGCCAGTAGTACCCTGACAGCAGGAAACACCATATATTTT
d_gene: -
len: 14
abundance: -
j_gene: TRBJ1-3
v_gene: TRBV19

CDR3aa: CSARGTSGSNYEQYF
CDR3nt: TGCAGCGCAAGAGGGACTAGCGGGAGTAACTACGAGCAGTACTTC
d_gene: TRBD2
len: 15
abundance: -
j_gene: TRBJ2-7
v_gene: TRBV29-1

CDR3aa: CASSLDRTSGGNEQFF
CDR3nt: TGTGCCAGCAGCTTGGATCGGACTAGCGGGGGAAATGAGCAGTTCTTC
d_gene: TRBD2
len: 16
abundance: once
j_gene: TRBJ2-1
v_gene: TRBV5-4

CDR3aa: CASSRGQGGSHEQYF
CDR3nt: TGTGCCAGTAGTAGGGGACAGGGAGGCTCCCACGAGCAGTACTTC
d_gene: TRBD1
len: 15
abundance: once
j_gene: TRBJ2-7
v_gene: TRBV19

CDR3aa: CASSFRLAGRTYNEQFF
CDR3nt: TGTGCCAGCAGCTTCAGACTAGCGGGGCGGACCTACAATGAGCAGTTCTTC
d_gene: TRBD2
len: 17
abundance: -
j_gene: TRBJ2-1
v_gene: TRBV7-9

CDR3aa: CASSLGARNTEAFF
CDR3nt: TGTGCCAGCAGTTTAGGAGCCAGGAACACTGAAGCTTTCTTT
d_gene: -
len: 14
abundance: -
j_gene: TRBJ1-1
v_gene: TRBV27

CDR3aa: CASSGTATNEKLFF
CDR3nt: TGTGCCAGCAGTGGGACAGCAACTAATGAAAAACTGTTTTTT
d_gene: -
len: 14
abundance: -
j_gene: TRBJ1-4
v_gene: TRBV6-1

CDR3aa: CASSYSGSGDTEAFF
CDR3nt: TGTGCCAGCAGTTACTCGGGCAGCGGCGACACTGAAGCTTTCTTT
d_gene: -
len: 15
abundance: -
j_gene: TRBJ1-1
v_gene: TRBV6-5

CDR3aa: CASSLRHNNSPLHF
CDR3nt: TGTGCCAGCAGCTTACGACACAATAATTCACCCCTCCACTTT
d_gene: -
len: 14
abundance: few
j_gene: TRBJ1-6
v_gene: TRBV5-6

CDR3aa: CASSTQDYTGELFF
CDR3nt: TGTGCCAGCAGCACCCAAGACTACACCGGGGAGCTGTTTTTT
d_gene: -
len: 14
abundance: few
j_gene: TRBJ2-2
v_gene: TRBV7-9

CDR3aa: CASGIGGNTGELFF
CDR3nt: TGTGCTAGTGGAATTGGAGGGAACACCGGGGAGCTGTTTTTT
d_gene: -
len: 14
abundance: -
j_gene: TRBJ2-2
v_gene: TRBV12-5

CDR3aa: CASSIPGQGVNQPQHF
CDR3nt: TGTGCCAGCAGTATCCCGGGACAGGGTGTCAATCAGCCCCAGCATTTT
d_gene: TRBD1
len: 16
abundance: -
j_gene: TRBJ1-5
v_gene: TRBV28

CDR3aa: CASSISLAGPYNEQFF
CDR3nt: TGTGCCAGTAGTATTAGCTTAGCGGGGCCCTACAATGAGCAGTTCTTC
d_gene: TRBD2
len: 16
abundance: -
j_gene: TRBJ2-1
v_gene: TRBV19

CDR3aa: CASSRKTSGSAKNIQYF
CDR3nt: TGTGCCAGCAGCCGCAAGACTAGCGGGAGTGCCAAAAACATTCAGTACTTC
d_gene: TRBD2
len: 17
abundance: few
j_gene: TRBJ2-4
v_gene: TRBV7-9

CDR3aa: CTSSQGAGAGELFF
CDR3nt: TGCACCAGCAGCCAAGGGGCGGGTGCCGGGGAGCTGTTTTTT
d_gene: -
len: 14
abundance: -
j_gene: TRBJ2-2
v_gene: TRBV1

CDR3aa: CASSIAIRGLGYTF
CDR3nt: TGTGCCAGTAGTATAGCTATCAGGGGGCTTGGCTACACCTTC
d_gene: TRBD1
len: 14
abundance: -
j_gene: TRBJ1-2
v_gene: TRBV19

CDR3aa: CASSLGGLAAYEQYF
CDR3nt: TGTGCCAGCAGTCTCGGGGGACTAGCGGCCTACGAGCAGTACTTC
d_gene: TRBD2
len: 15
abundance: few
j_gene: TRBJ2-7
v_gene: TRBV6-6

CDR3aa: CASSHKLGDNQPQHF
CDR3nt: TGTGCCAGCAGCCACAAGTTAGGGGACAATCAGCCCCAGCATTTT
d_gene: -
len: 15
abundance: few
j_gene: TRBJ1-5
v_gene: TRBV7-9

CDR3aa: CASSQQNEQFF
CDR3nt: TGTGCCAGCAGCCAACAAAATGAGCAGTTCTTC
d_gene: -
len: 11
abundance: once
j_gene: TRBJ2-1
v_gene: TRBV7-2

CDR3aa: CASSRQDLTSGNTIYF
CDR3nt: TGTGCCAGCAGCCGACAGGACCTCACCTCTGGAAACACCATATATTTT
d_gene: -
len: 16
abundance: -
j_gene: TRBJ1-3
v_gene: TRBV25-1

CDR3aa: CASSGTSGGGSYEQYF
CDR3nt: TGCGCCAGCAGTGGGACTAGCGGGGGGGGTTCCTACGAGCAGTACTTC
d_gene: TRBD2
len: 16
abundance: few
j_gene: TRBJ2-7
v_gene: TRBV4-1

CDR3aa: CASSLGAGWQPQHF
CDR3nt: TGTGCCAGCAGCTTAGGGGCAGGGTGGCAGCCCCAGCATTTT
d_gene: -
len: 14
abundance: -
j_gene: TRBJ1-5
v_gene: TRBV7-9

CDR3aa: CASSGGTNPRETQYF
CDR3nt: TGCGCCAGCAGCGGTGGGACAAACCCCAGGGAGACCCAGTACTTC
d_gene: -
len: 15
abundance: once
j_gene: TRBJ2-5
v_gene: TRBV5-1

CDR3aa: CAWGDREDKNEQFF
CDR3nt: TGTGCCTGGGGGGACAGGGAGGATAAAAATGAGCAGTTCTTC
d_gene: TRBD1
len: 14
abundance: few
j_gene: TRBJ2-1
v_gene: TRBV30

CDR3aa: CASRQGDRNEQFF
CDR3nt: TGTGCCAGCAGACAGGGGGATCGGAATGAGCAGTTCTTC
d_gene: TRBD1
len: 13
abundance: -
j_gene: TRBJ2-1
v_gene: TRBV6-5